The present T cell receptor (beta chain) was sequenced within a study of blood T cell repertoires in COVID-19. Background on the study: The United States, Italy and Spain were the sources of the acute and convalescent COVID-19 samples. From T cells, B-cell-depleted T cells, or PBMCs came the material, which was cDNA or gDNA.

Germline V CDR1 and CDR2: KGHSH, LQKENI. Trimming removed 0 bases at V and 8 bases at J, with 14 bases between. This CDR3 region has 15 residues. Sequencing used immunoSEQ multiplex PCR; TCRdb keeps in-frame clones, though not all of them. The sample has 100,000 or so clones, around four fifths seen once; the top ten hold about 11%. The V call is TRBV18, the J call TRBJ2-1, with a possible D match to TRBD1 (5 bases). This receptor was obtained from a woman aged 70-85 years with active or convalescent COVID-19. Material for sequencing was peripheral blood. CDR3 loop: CASSPPSRGTDEQFF. The CDR3 region has the DNA TGTGCCAGCTCACCACCCTCAAGGGGAACGGATGAGCAGTTCTTC.